This T cell receptor (beta chain) was retrieved from a study of cytomegalovirus exposure and HLA in healthy donors. Study at large: Of more than 350 genotyped donors, more than 75% clustered with self-reported Caucasian donors.

About this clone: What it binds is not known.

Notes on the study in general: TCR association rates varied by HLA locus in a later analysis, with DRB1 highest and HLA-C lowest. TRBV6-2, TRBV6-3 and other indistinguishable V segments were excluded. It was confirmed in vitro that a few of the CMV-associated chains were specific for CMV antigens.

CDR1 is KGHSH, CDR2 LQKENI, per germline. CDR3 size: 14 residues. V shed 3 bases and J shed 3 bases, with 11 bases lying between them. Primers: 60 Vbeta forward and 13 Jbeta reverse. Some clones are missing from TCRdb's copy, which holds only in-frame ones; the method was immunoSEQ multiplex PCR. The table has 140,000 to 150,000 clones, under 85% seen once. This receptor was identified in a woman aged 40 to 55 in good health and CMV-seropositive. The J gene is TRBJ1-1, the V gene TRBV18; D gene uncertain. The sequencing input was PBMCs. CDR3 protein: CASSPRREYTEAFF. As DNA, the CDR3 is TGTGCCAGCTCACCCCGGAGGGAGTACACTGAAGCTTTCTTT.